The entry below describes one T cell receptor (beta chain). No antigen is known for it. CDR3 length: 13 amino acids. The V gene's germline CDR1 is SGHDN and CDR2 FVKESK. Trimming removed 1 base from V and 3 bases from J, with 7 bases in between. Data came from immunoSEQ multiplex PCR; TCRdb stores just in-frame clones and leaves some out. The sample contains 68,000 or so clones, 85% to 95% of which appear only once. This sample was included in a study of OX40 agonist ivuxolimab in advanced cancers. General study findings and limits: Both CD4+ and CD8+ T cell populations in blood had undergone clonal expansion by week 6 at 0.1 to 3.0 mg/kg. On average, a greater number of expanded clones characterised CD8+ T cells relative to CD4+. Certain nonresponding patients likewise had low normalized T-cell clonal expansion.

The J gene is TRBJ2-7, the V gene TRBV14; no firm D call. The origin of this receptor is an adult with an advanced solid tumor such as melanoma, head and neck, liver or kidney cancer. The sample consisted of CD4+ or CD8+ T cells sorted from blood, taken in a trial of the OX40 agonist ivuxolimab. CDR3 DNA: TGTGCCAGCAGCCAAGTATTAGGCTACGAGCAGTACTTC. As protein: CASSQVLGYEQYF. Full variable domain (rest looked up from reference TRBV14 and TRBJ2-7): EAGVTQFPSHSVIEKGQTVTLRCDPISGHDNLYWYRRVMGKEIKFLLHFVKESKQDESGMPNNRFLAERTGGTYSTLKVQPAELEDSGVYFCASSQVLGYEQYFGPGTRLTVT.